This is a list of T cell receptor beta chains from one sample in a study of blood T cells in healthy people across ages. MiXCR was run by TCRdb on the 5' RACE reads, yielding one entry per CDR3 protein. The sample carries some 940,000 distinct CDR3 sequences, about 27% recorded once. This sample also belongs to another study, concerning T cells of mothers and their children.

Source material: blood. The receptors originated from a woman aged 40 to 50 in good health. The CDR3 runs from the conserved cysteine through the conserved F or W. Fields, in order: D gene, J gene, V gene, clone size, CDR3 DNA, CDR3 protein. D genes are given only for firm matches. Clone size is shown for a subset of rows, as once, few, many or a class of expanded clone.

d_gene: TRBD2; j_gene: TRBJ2-3; v_gene: TRBV29-1; abundance: -; CDR3nt: TGCAGCGTTGGTGCAGCGGGGGAGGTTACGCAGTATTTT; CDR3aa: CSVGAAGEVTQYF
d_gene: TRBD1; j_gene: TRBJ1-5; v_gene: TRBV27; abundance: -; CDR3nt: TGTGCCAGCAGTCTGGGACAGGGCAGCAATCAGCCCCTGCATTTT; CDR3aa: CASSLGQGSNQPLHF
d_gene: -; j_gene: TRBJ2-4; v_gene: TRBV27; abundance: many; CDR3nt: TGTGCCAGCACCTCCCACTGGCGGGCGAAAGCCAAAAACATTCAGTACTTC; CDR3aa: CASTSHWRAKAKNIQYF
d_gene: -; j_gene: TRBJ2-3; v_gene: TRBV3-1; abundance: few; CDR3nt: TGTGCCAGCAGCCTAGTTGCGGGGACAGATACGCAGTATTTT; CDR3aa: CASSLVAGTDTQYF
d_gene: -; j_gene: TRBJ2-1; v_gene: TRBV20-1; abundance: many; CDR3nt: TGCAGTGCTACCCGCCCTACGGGGTCCTACAATGAGCAGTTCTTC; CDR3aa: CSATRPTGSYNEQFF
d_gene: TRBD1; j_gene: TRBJ1-2; v_gene: TRBV12-3/TRBV12-4; abundance: -; CDR3nt: TGTGCCAGCAGGACCCCAGGGGGCGGCTACACCTTC; CDR3aa: CASRTPGGGYTF
d_gene: -; j_gene: TRBJ1-5; v_gene: TRBV4-1; abundance: many; CDR3nt: TGCGCCAGCAGCCAAGACAGGGCCAATCAGCCCCAGCATTTT; CDR3aa: CASSQDRANQPQHF
d_gene: -; j_gene: TRBJ2-3; v_gene: TRBV2; abundance: -; CDR3nt: TGTGCCAGCACCCGTAATGGAGACACAGATACGCAGTATTTT; CDR3aa: CASTRNGDTDTQYF
d_gene: -; j_gene: TRBJ1-6; v_gene: TRBV20-1; abundance: few; CDR3nt: TGCAGTGCTAGAGATATTAACAGGGCGGATTCACCCCTCCACTTT; CDR3aa: CSARDINRADSPLHF
d_gene: TRBD1; j_gene: TRBJ1-6; v_gene: TRBV2; abundance: -; CDR3nt: TGTGCCAGCAAAGGGACAGGGAACTCACCCCTCCACTTT; CDR3aa: CASKGTGNSPLHF
d_gene: TRBD2; j_gene: TRBJ2-1; v_gene: TRBV18; abundance: -; CDR3nt: TGTGCCAGCTCACCGAGCGGGGGAACGATTAATGAGCAGTTCTTC; CDR3aa: CASSPSGGTINEQFF
d_gene: TRBD2; j_gene: TRBJ2-5; v_gene: TRBV7-2; abundance: -; CDR3nt: TGTGCCAGCAGCCCCTCGGGACTAGCGGGTGAAGAGCAGTACTTC; CDR3aa: CASSPSGLAGEEQYF
d_gene: -; j_gene: TRBJ2-3; v_gene: TRBV27; abundance: few; CDR3nt: TGTGCCAGCAGTCTGCGGGGTGGGGTGGGTACGCAGTATTTT; CDR3aa: CASSLRGGVGTQYF
d_gene: TRBD1; j_gene: TRBJ1-1; v_gene: TRBV6-5; abundance: -; CDR3nt: TGTGCCAGCAGAAGGACAGGGCTAAACACTGTAGCTTTCTTT; CDR3aa: CASRRTGLNTVAFF
d_gene: TRBD2; j_gene: TRBJ2-1; v_gene: TRBV9; abundance: few; CDR3nt: TGTGCCAGCAGCGTCACCTCTAGCGGGGGGAGGGATGAGCAGTTCTTC; CDR3aa: CASSVTSSGGRDEQFF
d_gene: -; j_gene: TRBJ2-7; v_gene: TRBV5-1; abundance: many; CDR3nt: TGCGCCAGCAGCTTGGAAGGAGAGCAGTACTTC; CDR3aa: CASSLEGEQYF
d_gene: -; j_gene: TRBJ1-2; v_gene: TRBV5-1; abundance: many; CDR3nt: TGCGCCAGCAGCTTGATAACGGCTAACTATGGCTACACCTTC; CDR3aa: CASSLITANYGYTF
d_gene: -; j_gene: TRBJ2-7; v_gene: TRBV6-2/TRBV6-3; abundance: -; CDR3nt: TGTGCCAGCAGTTACCCGGGAATCTACGAGCAGTACTTC; CDR3aa: CASSYPGIYEQYF
d_gene: TRBD1; j_gene: TRBJ2-1; v_gene: TRBV20-1; abundance: -; CDR3nt: TGCAGTGCTAGTTACAGGGGGTCCTACAATGAGCAGTTCTTC; CDR3aa: CSASYRGSYNEQFF
d_gene: TRBD1; j_gene: TRBJ1-2; v_gene: TRBV12-3/TRBV12-4; abundance: few; CDR3nt: TGTGCCAGCAGTCCCGGAGGACAGGGGCACTATGGCTACACCTTC; CDR3aa: CASSPGGQGHYGYTF
d_gene: -; j_gene: TRBJ2-3; v_gene: TRBV12-3/TRBV12-4; abundance: many; CDR3nt: TGTGCCAGCAGTCCCCCCGGACGGCCCACAGATACGCAGTATTTT; CDR3aa: CASSPPGRPTDTQYF
d_gene: TRBD2; j_gene: TRBJ2-4; v_gene: TRBV12-3/TRBV12-4; abundance: few; CDR3nt: TGTGCCAGCAGTTTGAGGCGGGGGACCAGGTTAGACATTCAGTACTTC; CDR3aa: CASSLRRGTRLDIQYF
d_gene: -; j_gene: TRBJ1-1; v_gene: TRBV9; abundance: few; CDR3nt: TGTGCCAGCAGCGTAGCGTACGAGGGTGAAGCTTTCTTT; CDR3aa: CASSVAYEGEAFF
d_gene: -; j_gene: TRBJ2-7; v_gene: TRBV7-2; abundance: -; CDR3nt: TGTGCCAGCAGCCTTAGACGGGACTCCTACGAGCAGTACTTC; CDR3aa: CASSLRRDSYEQYF
d_gene: TRBD1; j_gene: TRBJ2-7; v_gene: TRBV10-3; abundance: medium-sized; CDR3nt: TGTGCCATCAGTGAGAGGACAGGGGCCTCCTACGAGCAGTACTTC; CDR3aa: CAISERTGASYEQYF
d_gene: -; j_gene: TRBJ1-5; v_gene: TRBV20-1; abundance: -; CDR3nt: TGCAGTGCTAGATCGGATTCCAGCAATCAGCCCCAGCATTTT; CDR3aa: CSARSDSSNQPQHF
d_gene: -; j_gene: TRBJ1-4; v_gene: TRBV4-1; abundance: many; CDR3nt: TGCGCCAGCAGCCGGAACATAGATAATGAAAAACTGTTTTTT; CDR3aa: CASSRNIDNEKLFF
d_gene: -; j_gene: TRBJ1-6; v_gene: TRBV3-1; abundance: many; CDR3nt: TGTGCCAGCAGCCAAGATCTCGGCAGTAATTCACCCCTCCACTTT; CDR3aa: CASSQDLGSNSPLHF
d_gene: -; j_gene: TRBJ1-2; v_gene: TRBV5-1; abundance: -; CDR3nt: TGCGCCAGCAGCCCCGGAGCAGGGACCAACTATGGCTGCACCTTC; CDR3aa: CASSPGAGTNYGCTF
d_gene: -; j_gene: TRBJ1-2; v_gene: TRBV29-1; abundance: many; CDR3nt: TGCAGCGTTGTCGGAAGGCATGGCTACACCTTC; CDR3aa: CSVVGRHGYTF
d_gene: -; j_gene: TRBJ2-5; v_gene: TRBV5-1; abundance: many; CDR3nt: TGCGCCAGCAGCTCCAACGGGTGGCGCCAAGAGACCCAGTACTTC; CDR3aa: CASSSNGWRQETQYF
d_gene: -; j_gene: TRBJ1-6; v_gene: TRBV27; abundance: -; CDR3nt: TGTGCCAGCAGTTTAATCGGCTCACCCCTCCACTTT; CDR3aa: CASSLIGSPLHF
d_gene: -; j_gene: TRBJ2-1; v_gene: TRBV18; abundance: few; CDR3nt: TGTGCCAGCTCACCCCTCGGACGGGAAGCAAGGGGTGAGCAGTTCTTC; CDR3aa: CASSPLGREARGEQFF
d_gene: -; j_gene: TRBJ2-3; v_gene: TRBV9; abundance: -; CDR3nt: TGTGCCAGCAGCGCCCGCCCCGGTGGCACAGATACGCAGTATTTT; CDR3aa: CASSARPGGTDTQYF
d_gene: -; j_gene: TRBJ1-5; v_gene: TRBV12-3/TRBV12-4; abundance: -; CDR3nt: TGTGCCAGCAGGGATGGGGCGGTCATCAATCAGCCCCAGCATTTT; CDR3aa: CASRDGAVINQPQHF
d_gene: TRBD1; j_gene: TRBJ1-3; v_gene: TRBV20-1; abundance: once; CDR3nt: TGCAGTGCTAGGGCGGGACAGGGGACTGGAAACACCATATATTTT; CDR3aa: CSARAGQGTGNTIYF
d_gene: TRBD1; j_gene: TRBJ2-3; v_gene: TRBV20-1; abundance: -; CDR3nt: TGCAGTGCTCGATGGGACAGGCGCACAGATACGCAGTATTTT; CDR3aa: CSARWDRRTDTQYF
d_gene: -; j_gene: TRBJ2-5; v_gene: TRBV9; abundance: many; CDR3nt: TGTGCCAGCAGCGTAGCTCCGTCCCCCAGGGAGACCCAGTACTTC; CDR3aa: CASSVAPSPRETQYF
d_gene: TRBD1; j_gene: TRBJ2-7; v_gene: TRBV12-3/TRBV12-4; abundance: -; CDR3nt: TGTGCCAGCAGCAGTGTTTTTGGGACAGGGTCCTACGAGCAGTACTTC; CDR3aa: CASSSVFGTGSYEQYF
d_gene: TRBD1; j_gene: TRBJ1-5; v_gene: TRBV6-2/TRBV6-3; abundance: -; CDR3nt: TGTGCCAGCAGCCTCAGGGACAGCTATAGCAATCAGCCCCAGCATTTT; CDR3aa: CASSLRDSYSNQPQHF
d_gene: TRBD1; j_gene: TRBJ2-7; v_gene: TRBV9; abundance: -; CDR3nt: TGTGCCAGCAGCGCCCCGGGACAGGGAAACAACGAGCAGTACTTC; CDR3aa: CASSAPGQGNNEQYF
d_gene: TRBD2; j_gene: TRBJ2-7; v_gene: TRBV10-3; abundance: -; CDR3nt: TGTGCCATCAGTCCCCTCCTAAGCGGGGTCGAGCAGTACTTC; CDR3aa: CAISPLLSGVEQYF
d_gene: TRBD2; j_gene: TRBJ2-5; v_gene: TRBV20-1; abundance: -; CDR3nt: TGCAGTGCTAGGAGACCGGGACTAGCGGGGGTCCCCAATGAGCAGTACTTC; CDR3aa: CSARRPGLAGVPNEQYF
d_gene: -; j_gene: TRBJ2-7; v_gene: TRBV20-1; abundance: few; CDR3nt: TGCAGTGCTAGAGAGGGTTTGGGGTACTACGAGCAGTACTTC; CDR3aa: CSAREGLGYYEQYF
d_gene: -; j_gene: TRBJ1-1; v_gene: TRBV20-1; abundance: few; CDR3nt: TGCAGTGCTACCCCTTCCAGGGGTCTCACTGAAGCTTTCTTT; CDR3aa: CSATPSRGLTEAFF
d_gene: TRBD1; j_gene: TRBJ1-4; v_gene: TRBV7-2; abundance: -; CDR3nt: TGTGCCAGCAGCTTTTTTCACAGGGGAGATGAAAAACTGTTTTTT; CDR3aa: CASSFFHRGDEKLFF
d_gene: TRBD2; j_gene: TRBJ2-1; v_gene: TRBV6-6; abundance: -; CDR3nt: TGTACCAGCAGTCGGACTAGCACGAATGAGCAGTTCTTC; CDR3aa: CTSSRTSTNEQFF
d_gene: -; j_gene: TRBJ1-2; v_gene: TRBV15; abundance: few; CDR3nt: TGTGCCACCAGCAGAGATTGGAGAACAGCGAATGGCTACACCTTC; CDR3aa: CATSRDWRTANGYTF
d_gene: TRBD1; j_gene: TRBJ1-3; v_gene: TRBV9; abundance: -; CDR3nt: TGTGCCAGCAGCGACGGGACAGGGGGCGGTTCTGGAAACACCATATATTTT; CDR3aa: CASSDGTGGGSGNTIYF
d_gene: TRBD1; j_gene: TRBJ1-2; v_gene: TRBV20-1; abundance: once; CDR3nt: TGCAGTGCTAGCCAAAGGACAGGAAGAACCTATGGCTACACCTTC; CDR3aa: CSASQRTGRTYGYTF
d_gene: -; j_gene: TRBJ2-6; v_gene: TRBV9; abundance: -; CDR3nt: TGTGCCAGCAGCCCCGCACCGGGACGGAGCTCTGGGACCAACGTCCTGACTTTC; CDR3aa: CASSPAPGRSSGTNVLTF
d_gene: -; j_gene: TRBJ1-2; v_gene: TRBV3-1; abundance: -; CDR3nt: TGTGCCAGCAGCCAGGCGTGTCATGGCTACACCTTC; CDR3aa: CASSQACHGYTF
d_gene: -; j_gene: TRBJ2-5; v_gene: TRBV29-1; abundance: once; CDR3nt: TGCAGCGTTGAACCCCGGCTCCTCCAAGAGACCCAGTACTTC; CDR3aa: CSVEPRLLQETQYF
d_gene: -; j_gene: TRBJ2-3; v_gene: TRBV9; abundance: -; CDR3nt: TGTGCCAGCAGCGTAGGTCTCGGCGACAGGAAGATCGCCACAGATACGCGGTATTTT; CDR3aa: CASSVGLGDRKIATDTRYF
d_gene: -; j_gene: TRBJ2-1; v_gene: TRBV24-1; abundance: many; CDR3nt: TGTGCCACCAGTGATTTGACACGCTCTCATGAGCAGTTCTTC; CDR3aa: CATSDLTRSHEQFF
d_gene: -; j_gene: TRBJ2-6; v_gene: TRBV6-6; abundance: -; CDR3nt: TGTGCCAGCAGTTACTCCGGTGGTACCTCTGGGGCCAACGTCCTGACTTTC; CDR3aa: CASSYSGGTSGANVLTF
d_gene: TRBD1; j_gene: TRBJ2-4; v_gene: TRBV7-2; abundance: once; CDR3nt: TGTGCCAGCAGCCGTTCCGGGACAGGATACAATGAGCAGTACTTC; CDR3aa: CASSRSGTGYNEQYF
d_gene: -; j_gene: TRBJ2-5; v_gene: TRBV5-1; abundance: many; CDR3nt: TGCGCCAGCAGCTTGATCCCGCGGGGGCAGCAAGAGACCCAGTACTTC; CDR3aa: CASSLIPRGQQETQYF
d_gene: -; j_gene: TRBJ2-2; v_gene: TRBV27; abundance: -; CDR3nt: TGTGCCATCCGACGGAATTGGGACACCGGGGAGCTGTTTTTT; CDR3aa: CAIRRNWDTGELFF